Detailed here is one T cell receptor (beta chain). The data originate from a study of blood T cell repertoires in COVID-19. Turning to the study itself: Samples of COVID-19 (acute and convalescent) were obtained from the United States, Italy and Spain. T cells, B-cell-depleted T cells, or PBMCs provided the cDNA or gDNA that served as material.

The CDR3 runs to 12 residues. Germline V gene lookup returns CDR1 SQVTM and CDR2 ANQGSEA. The V and J ends lost 2 bases and 6 bases, in that order; junction bases with no gene match: 4. Methods used by the authors: Cell counts per sample came from amplifying reference gene primers. Repertoires were generated with immunoSEQ multiplex PCR, while TCRdb's copy carries only in-frame clones and drops some. Clonal size and the V and J genes are those of that table, whereas D and trimming came from the DNA. The sample contains some 90,000 clones, roughly 82% of which appear only once. This clonotype was obtained from a man aged 70 or older with active or convalescent COVID-19. Specimen: peripheral blood. The gene calls are TRBV29-1 and TRBJ2-7; 7 positions match TRBD1. CDR3 loop: CSVETGAPEQYF. In nucleotides, the CDR3 is TGCAGCGTTGAAACAGGGGCTCCCGAGCAGTACTTC.